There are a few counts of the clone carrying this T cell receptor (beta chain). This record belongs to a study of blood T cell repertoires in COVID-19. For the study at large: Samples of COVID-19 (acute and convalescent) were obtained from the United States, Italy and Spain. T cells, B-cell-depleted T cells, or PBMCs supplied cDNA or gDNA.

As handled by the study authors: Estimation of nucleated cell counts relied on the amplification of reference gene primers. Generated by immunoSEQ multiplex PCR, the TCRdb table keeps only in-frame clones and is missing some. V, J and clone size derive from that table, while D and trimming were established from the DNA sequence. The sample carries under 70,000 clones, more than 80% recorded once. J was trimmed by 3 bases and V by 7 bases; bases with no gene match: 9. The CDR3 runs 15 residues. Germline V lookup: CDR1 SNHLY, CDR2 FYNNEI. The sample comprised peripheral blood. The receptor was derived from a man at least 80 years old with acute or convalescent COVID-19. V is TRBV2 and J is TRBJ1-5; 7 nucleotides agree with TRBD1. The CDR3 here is CASKDRQGVNQPQHF. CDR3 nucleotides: TGTGCCAGCAAAGACAGGCAGGGGGTCAATCAGCCCCAGCATTTT.